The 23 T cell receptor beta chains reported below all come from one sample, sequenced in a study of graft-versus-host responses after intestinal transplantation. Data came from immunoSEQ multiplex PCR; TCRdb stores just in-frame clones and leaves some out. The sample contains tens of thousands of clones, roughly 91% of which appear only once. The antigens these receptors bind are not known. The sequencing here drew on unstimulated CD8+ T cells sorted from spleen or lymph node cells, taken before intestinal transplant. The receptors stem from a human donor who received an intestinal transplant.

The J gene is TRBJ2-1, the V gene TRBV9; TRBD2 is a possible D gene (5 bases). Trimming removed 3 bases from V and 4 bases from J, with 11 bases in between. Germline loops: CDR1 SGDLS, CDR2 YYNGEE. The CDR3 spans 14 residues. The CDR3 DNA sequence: TGTGCCAGCAGCGCTAGCAGCCTATACAATGAGCAGTTCTTC. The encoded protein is CASSASSLYNEQFF.

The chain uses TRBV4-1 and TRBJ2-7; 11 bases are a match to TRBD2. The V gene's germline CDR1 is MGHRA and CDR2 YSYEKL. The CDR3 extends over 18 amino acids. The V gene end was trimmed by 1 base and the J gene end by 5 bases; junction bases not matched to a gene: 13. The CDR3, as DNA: TGCGCCAGCAGCCAAGTAATCCCTACTAGCGGGAGTTCCAACGAGCAGTACTTC. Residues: CASSQVIPTSGSSNEQYF.

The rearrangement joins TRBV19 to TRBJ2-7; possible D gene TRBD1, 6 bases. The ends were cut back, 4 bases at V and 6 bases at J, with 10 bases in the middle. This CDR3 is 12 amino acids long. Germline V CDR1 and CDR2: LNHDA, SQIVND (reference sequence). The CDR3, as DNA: TGTGCCAGTAGTACAGGGGAAGCCGAGCAGTACTTC. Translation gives CASSTGEAEQYF.

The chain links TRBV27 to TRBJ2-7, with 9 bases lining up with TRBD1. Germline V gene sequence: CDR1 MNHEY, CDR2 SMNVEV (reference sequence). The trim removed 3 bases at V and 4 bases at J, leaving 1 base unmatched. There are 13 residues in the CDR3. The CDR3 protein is CASSFGTGYEQYF. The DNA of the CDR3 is TGTGCCAGCAGTTTCGGGACAGGGTACGAGCAGTACTTC.

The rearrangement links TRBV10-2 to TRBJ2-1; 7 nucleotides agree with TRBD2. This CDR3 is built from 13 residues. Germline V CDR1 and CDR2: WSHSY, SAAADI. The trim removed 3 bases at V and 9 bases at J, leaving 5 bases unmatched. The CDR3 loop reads CASSDRTRGEQFF. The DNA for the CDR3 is TGCGCCAGCAGTGATAGGACTAGAGGTGAGCAGTTCTTC.

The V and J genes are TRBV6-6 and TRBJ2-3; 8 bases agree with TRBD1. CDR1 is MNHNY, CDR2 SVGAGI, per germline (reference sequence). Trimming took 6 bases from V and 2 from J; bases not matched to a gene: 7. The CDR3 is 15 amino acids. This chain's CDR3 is CASRTDRASTDTQYF. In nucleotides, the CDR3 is TGTGCCAGCAGAACGGACAGGGCGTCCACAGATACGCAGTATTTT.

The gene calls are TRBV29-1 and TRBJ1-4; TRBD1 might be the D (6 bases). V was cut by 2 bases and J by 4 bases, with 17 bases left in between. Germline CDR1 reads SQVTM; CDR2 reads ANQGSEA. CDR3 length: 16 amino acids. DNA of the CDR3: TGCAGCGTTGAATCAATTCCAGGGGAACTTAATGAAAAACTGTTTTTT. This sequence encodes CSVESIPGELNEKLFF.

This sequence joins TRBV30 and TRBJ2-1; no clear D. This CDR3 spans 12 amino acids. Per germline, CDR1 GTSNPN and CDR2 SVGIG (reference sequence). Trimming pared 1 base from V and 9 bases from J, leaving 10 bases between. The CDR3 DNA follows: TGTGCCTGGAGTGATGACAATGCTGAGCAGTTCTTC. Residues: CAWSDDNAEQFF.

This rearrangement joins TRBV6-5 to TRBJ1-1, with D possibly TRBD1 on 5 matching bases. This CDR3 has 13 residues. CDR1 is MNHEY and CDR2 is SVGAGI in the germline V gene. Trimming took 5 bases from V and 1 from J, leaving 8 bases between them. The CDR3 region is CASSTTGNTEAFF. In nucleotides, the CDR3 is TGTGCCAGCAGTACTACAGGGAACACTGAAGCTTTCTTT.

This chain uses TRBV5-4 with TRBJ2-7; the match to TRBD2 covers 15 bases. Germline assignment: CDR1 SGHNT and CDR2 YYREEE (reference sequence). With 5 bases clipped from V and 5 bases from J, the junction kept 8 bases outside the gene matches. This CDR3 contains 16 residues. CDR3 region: CASSGTSGRIGNEQYF. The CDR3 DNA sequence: TGTGCCAGCAGTGGGACTAGCGGGAGGATAGGGAACGAGCAGTACTTC.

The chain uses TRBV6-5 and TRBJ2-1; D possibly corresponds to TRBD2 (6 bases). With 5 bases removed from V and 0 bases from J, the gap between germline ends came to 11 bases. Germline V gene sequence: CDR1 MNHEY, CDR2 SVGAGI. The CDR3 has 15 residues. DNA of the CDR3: TGTGCCAGCAGTCCTGACGGGAGCTCCTACAATGAGCAGTTCTTC. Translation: CASSPDGSSYNEQFF.

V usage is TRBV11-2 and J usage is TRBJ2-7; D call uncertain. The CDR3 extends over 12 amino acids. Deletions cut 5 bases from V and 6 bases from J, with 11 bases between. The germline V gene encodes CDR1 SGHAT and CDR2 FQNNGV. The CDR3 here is CASSHFALEQYF. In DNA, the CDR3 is TGTGCCAGCAGCCACTTCGCCCTCGAGCAGTACTTC.

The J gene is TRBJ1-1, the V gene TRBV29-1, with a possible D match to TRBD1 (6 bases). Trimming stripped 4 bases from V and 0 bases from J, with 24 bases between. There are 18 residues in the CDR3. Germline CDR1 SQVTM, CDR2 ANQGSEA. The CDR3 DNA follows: TGCAGCGTTGTAGGGCCAACAGGGATCCCCGCGATGAACACTGAAGCTTTCTTT. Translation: CSVVGPTGIPAMNTEAFF.

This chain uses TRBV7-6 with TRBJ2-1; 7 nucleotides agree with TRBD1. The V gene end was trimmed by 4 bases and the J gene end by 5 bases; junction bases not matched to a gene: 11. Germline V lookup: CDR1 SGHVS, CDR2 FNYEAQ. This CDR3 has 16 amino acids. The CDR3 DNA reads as TGTGCCAGCAGCTCCTCGCCGGGACAGTATAACAATGAGCAGTTCTTC. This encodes CASSSSPGQYNNEQFF.

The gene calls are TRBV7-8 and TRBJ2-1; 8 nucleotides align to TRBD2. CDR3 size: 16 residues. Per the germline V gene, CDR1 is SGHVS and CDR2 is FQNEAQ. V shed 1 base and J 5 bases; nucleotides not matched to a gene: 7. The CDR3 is CASSLDRREANNEQFF. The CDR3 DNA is TGTGCCAGCAGCTTAGATAGGCGGGAGGCGAACAATGAGCAGTTCTTC.

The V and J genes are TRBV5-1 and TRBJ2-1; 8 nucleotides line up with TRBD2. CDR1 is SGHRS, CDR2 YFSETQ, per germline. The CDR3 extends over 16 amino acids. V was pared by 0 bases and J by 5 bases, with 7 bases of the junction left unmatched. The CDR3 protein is CASSLVGAGEDNEQFF. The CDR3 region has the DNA TGCGCCAGCAGCTTGGTAGGAGCGGGAGAGGACAATGAGCAGTTCTTC. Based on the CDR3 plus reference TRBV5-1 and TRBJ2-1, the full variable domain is KAGVTQTPRYLIKTRGQQVTLSCSPISGHRSVSWYQQTPGQGLQFLFEYFSETQRNKGNFPGRFSGRQFSNSRSEMNVSTLELGDSALYLCASSLVGAGEDNEQFFGPGTRLTVL.

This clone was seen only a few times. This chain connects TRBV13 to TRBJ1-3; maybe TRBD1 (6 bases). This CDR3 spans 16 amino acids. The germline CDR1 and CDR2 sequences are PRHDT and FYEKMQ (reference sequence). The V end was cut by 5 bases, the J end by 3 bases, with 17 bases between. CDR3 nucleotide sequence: TGTGCCAGCAGCCCCCTAGGGGGAGCAGGTGGAAACACCATATATTTT. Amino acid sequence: CASSPLGGAGGNTIYF. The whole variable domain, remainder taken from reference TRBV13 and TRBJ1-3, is AAGVIQSPRHLIKEKRETATLKCYPIPRHDTVYWYQQGPGQDPQFLISFYEKMQSDKGSIPDRFSAQQFSDYHSELNMSSLELGDSALYFCASSPLGGAGGNTIYFGEGSWLTVV.

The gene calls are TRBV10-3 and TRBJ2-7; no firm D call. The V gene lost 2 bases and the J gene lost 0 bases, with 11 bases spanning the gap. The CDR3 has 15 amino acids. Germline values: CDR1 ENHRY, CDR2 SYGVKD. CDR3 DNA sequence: TGTGCCATCAGTGAGCCAGCGTTAAGCTCCTACGAGCAGTACTTC. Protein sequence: CAISEPALSSYEQYF.

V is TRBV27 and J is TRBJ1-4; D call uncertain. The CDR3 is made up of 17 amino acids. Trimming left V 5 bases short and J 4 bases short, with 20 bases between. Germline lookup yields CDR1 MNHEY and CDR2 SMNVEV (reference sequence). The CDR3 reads CASSPRVADLLNEKLFF. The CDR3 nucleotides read TGTGCCAGCAGTCCCCGGGTGGCAGACCTTCTTAATGAAAAACTGTTTTTT. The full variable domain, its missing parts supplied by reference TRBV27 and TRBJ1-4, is EAQVTQNPRYLITVTGKKLTVTCSQNMNHEYMSWYRQDPGLGLRQIYYSMNVEVTDKGDVPEGYKVSRKEKRNFPLILESPSPNQTSLYFCASSPRVADLLNEKLFFGSGTQLSVL.

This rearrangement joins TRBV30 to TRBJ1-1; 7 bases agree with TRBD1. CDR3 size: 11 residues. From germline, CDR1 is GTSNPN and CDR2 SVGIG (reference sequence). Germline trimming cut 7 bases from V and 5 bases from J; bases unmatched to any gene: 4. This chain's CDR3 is CAYQTGTEAFF. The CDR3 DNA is TGTGCCTACCAGACAGGGACTGAAGCTTTCTTT.

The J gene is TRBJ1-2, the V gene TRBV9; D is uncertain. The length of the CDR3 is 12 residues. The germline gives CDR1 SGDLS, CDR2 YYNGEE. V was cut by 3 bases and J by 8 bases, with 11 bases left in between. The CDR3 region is CASSDPSGGYTF. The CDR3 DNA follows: TGTGCCAGCAGCGACCCCTCAGGAGGCTACACCTTC.

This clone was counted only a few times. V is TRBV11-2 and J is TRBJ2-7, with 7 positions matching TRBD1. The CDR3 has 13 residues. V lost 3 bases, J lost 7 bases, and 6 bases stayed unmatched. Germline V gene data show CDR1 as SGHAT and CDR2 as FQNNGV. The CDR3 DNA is TGTGCCAGCAGCTTGAGGACAGGCGTAGAGCAGTACTTC. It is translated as CASSLRTGVEQYF.

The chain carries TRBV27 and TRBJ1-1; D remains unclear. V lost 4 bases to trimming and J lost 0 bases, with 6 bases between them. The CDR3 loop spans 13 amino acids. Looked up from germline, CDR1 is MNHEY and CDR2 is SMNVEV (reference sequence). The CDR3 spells CASSWAMNTEAFF. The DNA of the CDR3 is TGTGCCAGCAGTTGGGCTATGAACACTGAAGCTTTCTTT.